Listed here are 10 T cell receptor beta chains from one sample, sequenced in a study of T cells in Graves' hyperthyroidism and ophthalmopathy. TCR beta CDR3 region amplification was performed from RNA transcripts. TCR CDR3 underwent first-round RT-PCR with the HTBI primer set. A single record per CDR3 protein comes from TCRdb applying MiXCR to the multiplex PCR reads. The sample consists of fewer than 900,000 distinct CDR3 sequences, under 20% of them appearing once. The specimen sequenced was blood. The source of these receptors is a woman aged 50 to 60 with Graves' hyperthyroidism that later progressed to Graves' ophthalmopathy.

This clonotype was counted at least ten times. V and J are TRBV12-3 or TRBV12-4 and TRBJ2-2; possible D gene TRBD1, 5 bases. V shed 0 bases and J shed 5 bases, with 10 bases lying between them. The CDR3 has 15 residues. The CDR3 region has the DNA TGTGCCAGCAGTTTAGCGCTAGGGGTAACCGGGGAGCTGTTTTTT. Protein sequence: CASSLALGVTGELFF.

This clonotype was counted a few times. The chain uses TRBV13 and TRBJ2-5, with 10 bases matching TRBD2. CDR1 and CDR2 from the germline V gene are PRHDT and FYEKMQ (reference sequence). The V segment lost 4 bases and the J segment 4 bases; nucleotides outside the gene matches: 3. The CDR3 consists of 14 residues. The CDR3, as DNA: TGTGCCAGCAGCTACAGCGGGGGGGGAGAGACCCAGTACTTC. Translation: CASSYSGGGETQYF.

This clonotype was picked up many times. Here the CDR3 DNA reads TGTGCCAGCAGCTTATCAAGGACCCATGGCTACACCTTC. This codes for CASSLSRTHGYTF. The chain combines TRBV11-2 with TRBJ1-2, with D hard to call. The CDR3 is made up of 13 amino acids. Germline V CDR1 and CDR2: SGHAT, FQNNGV. V gave up 2 bases and J gave up 6 bases, with 10 bases separating them.

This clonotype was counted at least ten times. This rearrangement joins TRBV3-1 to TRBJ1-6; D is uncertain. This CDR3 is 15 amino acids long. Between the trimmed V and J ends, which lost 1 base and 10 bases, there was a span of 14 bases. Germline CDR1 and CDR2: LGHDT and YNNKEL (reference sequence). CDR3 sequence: CASSQGTRRWSPLHF. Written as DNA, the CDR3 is TGTGCCAGCAGCCAAGGCACACGGCGATGGTCACCCCTCCACTTT.

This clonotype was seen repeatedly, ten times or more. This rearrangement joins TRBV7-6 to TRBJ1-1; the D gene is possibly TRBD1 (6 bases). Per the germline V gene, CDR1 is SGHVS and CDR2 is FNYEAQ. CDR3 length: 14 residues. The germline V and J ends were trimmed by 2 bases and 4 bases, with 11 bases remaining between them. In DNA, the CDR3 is TGTGCCAGCAGCTTATCGGGGGCTGGCACTGAAGCTTTCTTT. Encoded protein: CASSLSGAGTEAFF.

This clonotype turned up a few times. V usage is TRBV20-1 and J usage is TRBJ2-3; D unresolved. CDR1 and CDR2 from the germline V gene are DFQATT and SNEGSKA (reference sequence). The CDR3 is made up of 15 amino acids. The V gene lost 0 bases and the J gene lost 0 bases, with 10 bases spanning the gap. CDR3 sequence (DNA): TGCAGTGCTAGAGATCACCGCGGCAGCACAGATACGCAGTATTTT. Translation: CSARDHRGSTDTQYF.

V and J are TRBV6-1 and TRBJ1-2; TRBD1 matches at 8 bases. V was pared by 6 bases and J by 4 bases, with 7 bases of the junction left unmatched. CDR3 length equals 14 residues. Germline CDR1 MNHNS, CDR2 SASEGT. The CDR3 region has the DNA TGTGCCAGCAGCCCCGACAGGGGTTCCTATGGCTACACCTTC. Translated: CASSPDRGSYGYTF.

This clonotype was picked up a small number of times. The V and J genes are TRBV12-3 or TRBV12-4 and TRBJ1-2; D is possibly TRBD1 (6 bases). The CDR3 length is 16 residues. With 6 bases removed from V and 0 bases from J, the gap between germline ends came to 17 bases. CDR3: CASSNLWTETNYGYTF. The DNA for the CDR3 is TGTGCCAGCAGCAACCTCTGGACAGAAACTAACTATGGCTACACCTTC.

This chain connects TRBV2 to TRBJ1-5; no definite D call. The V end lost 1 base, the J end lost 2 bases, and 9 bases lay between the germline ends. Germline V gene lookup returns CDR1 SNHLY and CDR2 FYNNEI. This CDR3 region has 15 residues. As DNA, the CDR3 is TGTGCCAGCAGTGAAGGGGCGCCGGGCAATCAGCCCCAGCATTTT. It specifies CASSEGAPGNQPQHF.

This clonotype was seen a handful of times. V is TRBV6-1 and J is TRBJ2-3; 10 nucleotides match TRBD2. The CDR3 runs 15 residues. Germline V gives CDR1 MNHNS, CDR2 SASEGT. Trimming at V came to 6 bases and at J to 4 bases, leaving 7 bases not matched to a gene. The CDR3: CASSSSGGVADTQYF. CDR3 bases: TGTGCCAGCAGCTCCAGCGGGGGGGTTGCAGATACGCAGTATTTT.